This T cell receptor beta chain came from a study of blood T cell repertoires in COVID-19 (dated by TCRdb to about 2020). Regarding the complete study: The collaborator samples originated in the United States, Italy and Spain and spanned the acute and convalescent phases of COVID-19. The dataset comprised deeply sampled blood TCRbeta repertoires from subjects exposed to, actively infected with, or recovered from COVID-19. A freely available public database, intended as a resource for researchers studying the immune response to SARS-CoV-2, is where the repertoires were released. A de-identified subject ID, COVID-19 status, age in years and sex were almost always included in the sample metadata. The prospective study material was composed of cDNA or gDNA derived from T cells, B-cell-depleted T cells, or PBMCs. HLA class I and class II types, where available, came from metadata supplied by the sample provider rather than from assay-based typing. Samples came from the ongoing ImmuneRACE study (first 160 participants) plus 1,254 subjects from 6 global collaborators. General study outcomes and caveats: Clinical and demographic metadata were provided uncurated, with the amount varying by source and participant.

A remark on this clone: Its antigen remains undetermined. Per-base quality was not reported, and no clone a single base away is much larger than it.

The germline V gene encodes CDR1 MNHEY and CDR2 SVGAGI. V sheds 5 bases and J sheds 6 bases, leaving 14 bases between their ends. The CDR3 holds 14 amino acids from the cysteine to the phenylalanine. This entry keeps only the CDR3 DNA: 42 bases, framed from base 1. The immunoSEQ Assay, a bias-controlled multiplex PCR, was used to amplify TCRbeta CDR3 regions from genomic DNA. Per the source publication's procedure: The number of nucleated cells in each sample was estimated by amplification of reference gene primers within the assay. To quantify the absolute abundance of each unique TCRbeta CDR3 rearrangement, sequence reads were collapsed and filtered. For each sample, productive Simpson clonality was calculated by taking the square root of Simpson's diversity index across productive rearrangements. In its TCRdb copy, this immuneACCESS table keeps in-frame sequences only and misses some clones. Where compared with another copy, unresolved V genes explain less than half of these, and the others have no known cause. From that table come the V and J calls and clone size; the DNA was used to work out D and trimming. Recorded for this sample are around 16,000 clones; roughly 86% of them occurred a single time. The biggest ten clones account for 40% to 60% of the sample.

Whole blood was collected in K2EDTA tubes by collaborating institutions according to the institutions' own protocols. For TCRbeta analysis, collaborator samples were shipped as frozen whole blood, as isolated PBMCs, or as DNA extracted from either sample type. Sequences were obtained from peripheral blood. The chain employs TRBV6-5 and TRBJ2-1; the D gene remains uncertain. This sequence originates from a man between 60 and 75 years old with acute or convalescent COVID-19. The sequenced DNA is TGTGCCAGCAGTCCGCAGGCCTGGCGCAATGAGCAGTTCTTC. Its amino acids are CASSPQAWRNEQFF.